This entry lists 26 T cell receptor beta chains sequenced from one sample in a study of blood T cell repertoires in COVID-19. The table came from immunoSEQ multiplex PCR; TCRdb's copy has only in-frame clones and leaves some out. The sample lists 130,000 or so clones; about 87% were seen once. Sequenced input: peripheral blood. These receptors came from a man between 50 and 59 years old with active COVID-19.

The CDR3 loop reads CASSQDTKAGVDTGELFF. CDR3 coding DNA: TGCGCCAGCAGCCAAGATACTAAGGCAGGGGTGGACACCGGGGAGCTGTTTTTT. The rearrangement uses TRBV4-3 and TRBJ2-2; TRBD1 might be the D (6 bases). V was cut by 0 bases and J by 3 bases, with 17 bases left in between. Per the germline V gene, CDR1 is LGHNA and CDR2 is YSLEER. The CDR3 loop spans 18 amino acids.

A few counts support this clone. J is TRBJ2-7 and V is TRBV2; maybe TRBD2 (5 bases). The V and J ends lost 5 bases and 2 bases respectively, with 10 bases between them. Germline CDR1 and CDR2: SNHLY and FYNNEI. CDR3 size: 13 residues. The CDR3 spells CASSLSGTYEQYF. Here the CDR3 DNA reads TGTGCCAGCAGTTTAAGCGGCACCTACGAGCAGTACTTC.

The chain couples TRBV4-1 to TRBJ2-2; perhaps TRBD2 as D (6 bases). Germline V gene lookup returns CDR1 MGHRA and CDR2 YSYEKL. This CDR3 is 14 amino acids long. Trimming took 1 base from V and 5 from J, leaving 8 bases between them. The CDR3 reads CASSQVGTTGELFF. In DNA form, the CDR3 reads TGCGCCAGCAGCCAAGTCGGGACTACCGGGGAGCTGTTTTTT.

CDR3 bases: TGTGCCAGCAGTGACAGGGCTCCTGAAGCTTTCTTT. Its protein is CASSDRAPEAFF. The chain is built from TRBV6-6 and TRBJ1-1; 7 bases match TRBD1. CDR1 is MNHNY and CDR2 is SVGAGI in the germline V gene (reference sequence). V was pared by 5 bases and J by 6 bases, with 3 bases of the junction left unmatched. The CDR3 has 12 residues.

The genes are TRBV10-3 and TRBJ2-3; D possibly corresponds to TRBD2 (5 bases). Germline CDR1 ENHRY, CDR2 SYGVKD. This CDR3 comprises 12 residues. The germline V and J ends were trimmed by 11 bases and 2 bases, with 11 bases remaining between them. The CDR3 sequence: CASRGNTDTQYF. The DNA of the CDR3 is TGTGCCTCTCGGGGAAACACAGATACGCAGTATTTT.

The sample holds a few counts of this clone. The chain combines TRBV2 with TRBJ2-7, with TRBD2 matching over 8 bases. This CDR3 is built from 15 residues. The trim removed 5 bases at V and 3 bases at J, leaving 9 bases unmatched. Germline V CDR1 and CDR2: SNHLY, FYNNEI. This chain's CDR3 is CASSYPLAGNYEQYF. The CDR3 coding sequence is TGTGCCAGCAGTTACCCGCTAGCGGGCAACTACGAGCAGTACTTC. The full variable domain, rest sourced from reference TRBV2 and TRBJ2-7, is EPEVTQTPSHQVTQMGQEVILRCVPISNHLYFYWYRQILGQKVEFLVSFYNNEISEKSEIFDDQFSVERPDGSNFTLKIRSTKLEDSAMYFCASSYPLAGNYEQYFGPGTRLTVT.

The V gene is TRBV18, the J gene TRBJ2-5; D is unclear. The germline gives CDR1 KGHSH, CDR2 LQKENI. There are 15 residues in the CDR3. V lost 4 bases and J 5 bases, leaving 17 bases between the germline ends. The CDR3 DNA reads TGTGCCAGCTCACGGCGCGGCAGCCAAAGGGAGACCCAGTACTTC. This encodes CASSRRGSQRETQYF. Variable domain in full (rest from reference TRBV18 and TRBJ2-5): NAGVMQNPRHLVRRRGQEARLRCSPMKGHSHVYWYRQLPEEGLKFMVYLQKENIIDESGMPKERFSAEFPKEGPSILRIQQVVRGDSAAYFCASSRRGSQRETQYFGPGTRLLVL.

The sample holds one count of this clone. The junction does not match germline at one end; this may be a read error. The CDR3 sequence is CASREGQGGHGYTF. CDR3 DNA sequence: TGTGCCAGCAGAGAAGGACAGGGGGGTCATGGCTACACCTTC. This chain uses TRBV6-1 with TRBJ1-2; 10 bases fit TRBD1. Germline V CDR1 and CDR2: MNHNS, SASEGT. CDR3 length: 14 residues.

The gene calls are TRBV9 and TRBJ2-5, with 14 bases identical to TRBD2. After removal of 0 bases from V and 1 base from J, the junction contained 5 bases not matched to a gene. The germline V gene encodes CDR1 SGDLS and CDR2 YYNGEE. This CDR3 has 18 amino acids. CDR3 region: CASSVGRLAGGLQETQYF. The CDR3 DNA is TGTGCCAGCAGCGTAGGGCGACTAGCGGGGGGGCTCCAAGAGACCCAGTACTTC. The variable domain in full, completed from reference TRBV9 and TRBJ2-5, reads DSGVTQTPKHLITATGQRVTLRCSPRSGDLSVYWYQQSLDQGLQFLIQYYNGEERAKGNILERFSAQQFPDLHSELNLSSLELGDSALYFCASSVGRLAGGLQETQYFGPGTRLLVL.

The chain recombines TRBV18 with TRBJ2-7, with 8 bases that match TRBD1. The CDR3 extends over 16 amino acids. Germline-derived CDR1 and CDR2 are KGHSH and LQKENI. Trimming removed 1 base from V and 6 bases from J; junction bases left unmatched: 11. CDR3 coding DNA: TGTGCCAGCTCACCACTGGGGCTCAGCAGGGGGCTCGAGCAGTACTTC. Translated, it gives CASSPLGLSRGLEQYF.

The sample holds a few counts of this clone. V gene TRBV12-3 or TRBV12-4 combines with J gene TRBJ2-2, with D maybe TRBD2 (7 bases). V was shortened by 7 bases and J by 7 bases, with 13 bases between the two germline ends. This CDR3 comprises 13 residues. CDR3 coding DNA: TGTGCCAGCAAAAAGGGGGGGGTCGGGGAGCTGTTTTTT. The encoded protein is CASKKGGVGELFF.

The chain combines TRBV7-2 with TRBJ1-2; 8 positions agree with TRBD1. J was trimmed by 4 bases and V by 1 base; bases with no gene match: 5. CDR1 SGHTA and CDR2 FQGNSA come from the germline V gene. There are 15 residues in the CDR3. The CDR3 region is CASSLDTGGFYGYTF. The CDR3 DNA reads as TGTGCCAGCAGCTTAGATACAGGGGGGTTCTATGGCTACACCTTC.

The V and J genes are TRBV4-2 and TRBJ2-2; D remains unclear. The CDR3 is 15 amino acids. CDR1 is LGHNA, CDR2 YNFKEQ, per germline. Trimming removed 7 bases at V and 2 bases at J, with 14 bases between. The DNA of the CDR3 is TGTGCCAGCACCCAGTTATGGGCAAACACCGGGGAGCTGTTTTTT. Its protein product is CASTQLWANTGELFF.

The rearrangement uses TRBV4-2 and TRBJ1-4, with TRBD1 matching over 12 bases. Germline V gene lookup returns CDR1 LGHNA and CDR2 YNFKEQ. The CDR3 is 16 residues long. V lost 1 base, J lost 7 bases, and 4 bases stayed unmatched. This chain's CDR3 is CASSQVGQGAGEKLFF. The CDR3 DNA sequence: TGTGCCAGCAGCCAAGTGGGACAGGGGGCCGGTGAAAAACTGTTTTTT.

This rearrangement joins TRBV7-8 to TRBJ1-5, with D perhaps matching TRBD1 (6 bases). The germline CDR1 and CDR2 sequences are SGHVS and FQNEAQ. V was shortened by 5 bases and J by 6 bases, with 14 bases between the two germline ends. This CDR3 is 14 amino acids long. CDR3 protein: CASSPRGGGQPQHF. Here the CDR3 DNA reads TGTGCCAGCAGCCCCAGGGGTGGAGGTCAGCCCCAGCATTTT.

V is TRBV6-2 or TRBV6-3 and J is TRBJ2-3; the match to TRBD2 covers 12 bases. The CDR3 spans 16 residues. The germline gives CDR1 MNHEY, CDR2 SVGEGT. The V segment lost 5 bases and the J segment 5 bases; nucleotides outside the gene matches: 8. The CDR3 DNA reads TGTGCCAGCAGTAACAGACTAGCGGGGGCGGGAGATACGCAGTATTTT. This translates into CASSNRLAGAGDTQYF.

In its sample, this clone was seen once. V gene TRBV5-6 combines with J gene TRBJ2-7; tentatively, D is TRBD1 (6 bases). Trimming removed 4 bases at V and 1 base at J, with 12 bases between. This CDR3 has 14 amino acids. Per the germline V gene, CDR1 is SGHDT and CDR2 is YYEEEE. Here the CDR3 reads CASSPGTTSYEQYF. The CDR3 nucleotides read TGTGCCAGCAGCCCCGGGACAACTTCCTACGAGCAGTACTTC.

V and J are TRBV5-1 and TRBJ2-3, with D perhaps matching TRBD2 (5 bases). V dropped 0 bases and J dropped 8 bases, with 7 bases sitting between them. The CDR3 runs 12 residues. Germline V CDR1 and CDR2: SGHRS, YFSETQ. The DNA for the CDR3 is TGCGCCAGCAGCTTGGAGGCGGGTACGCAGTATTTT. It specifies CASSLEAGTQYF.

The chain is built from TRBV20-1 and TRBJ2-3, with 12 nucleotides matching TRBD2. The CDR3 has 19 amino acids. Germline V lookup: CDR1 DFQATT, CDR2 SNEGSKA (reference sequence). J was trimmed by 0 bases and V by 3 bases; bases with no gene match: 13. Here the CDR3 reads CSASGASGGAALSTDTQYF. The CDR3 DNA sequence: TGCAGTGCTAGTGGGGCTAGCGGGGGGGCCGCTTTGAGCACAGATACGCAGTATTTT.

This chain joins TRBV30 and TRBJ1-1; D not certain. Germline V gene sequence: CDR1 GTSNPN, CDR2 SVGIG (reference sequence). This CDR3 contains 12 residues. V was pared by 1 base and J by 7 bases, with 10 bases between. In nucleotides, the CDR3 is TGTGCCTGGAGTGACACACATATTGAAGCTTTCTTT. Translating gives CAWSDTHIEAFF.

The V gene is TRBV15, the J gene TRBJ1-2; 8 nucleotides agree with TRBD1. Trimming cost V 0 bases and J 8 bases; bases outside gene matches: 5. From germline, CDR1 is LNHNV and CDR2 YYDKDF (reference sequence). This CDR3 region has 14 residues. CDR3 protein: CATSRDMTGVGYTF. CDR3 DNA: TGTGCCACCAGCAGAGATATGACAGGGGTAGGCTACACCTTC.

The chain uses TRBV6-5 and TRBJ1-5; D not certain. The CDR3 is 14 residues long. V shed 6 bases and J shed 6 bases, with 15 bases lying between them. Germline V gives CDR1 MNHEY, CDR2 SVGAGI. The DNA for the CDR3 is TGTGCCAGCAGAGCCCGGGTGCAGAGTCAGCCCCAGCATTTT. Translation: CASRARVQSQPQHF.

The CDR3 DNA reads TGTGCCAGCAGCTTCCAACTAGCGGGGGGGCAAGATACGCAGTATTTT. This translates into CASSFQLAGGQDTQYF. V gene TRBV11-2 combines with J gene TRBJ2-3; 13 nucleotides line up with TRBD2. CDR3 length: 16 amino acids. The J segment lost 5 bases and the V segment lost 3 bases, leaving 5 bases of the junction unmatched. Germline lookup yields CDR1 SGHAT and CDR2 FQNNGV.

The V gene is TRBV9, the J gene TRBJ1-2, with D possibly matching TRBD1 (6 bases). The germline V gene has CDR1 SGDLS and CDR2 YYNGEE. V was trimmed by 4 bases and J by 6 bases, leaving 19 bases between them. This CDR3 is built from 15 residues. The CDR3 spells CASSFGSPGGHGYTF. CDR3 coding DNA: TGTGCCAGCAGCTTTGGGTCCCCGGGGGGCCATGGCTACACCTTC.

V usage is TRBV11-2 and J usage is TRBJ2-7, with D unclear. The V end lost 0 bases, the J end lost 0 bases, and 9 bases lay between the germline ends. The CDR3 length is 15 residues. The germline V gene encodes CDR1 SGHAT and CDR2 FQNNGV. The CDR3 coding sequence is TGTGCCAGCAGCTTAGATGTAGTTACCTCCTACGAGCAGTACTTC. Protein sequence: CASSLDVVTSYEQYF.

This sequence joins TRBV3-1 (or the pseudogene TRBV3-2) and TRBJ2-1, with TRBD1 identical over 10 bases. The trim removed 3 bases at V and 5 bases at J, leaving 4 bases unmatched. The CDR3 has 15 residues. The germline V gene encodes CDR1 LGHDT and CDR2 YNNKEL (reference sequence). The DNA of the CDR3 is TGTGCCAGCAGCCAGGGACAGGGGTTGCACAATGAGCAGTTCTTC. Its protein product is CASSQGQGLHNEQFF.